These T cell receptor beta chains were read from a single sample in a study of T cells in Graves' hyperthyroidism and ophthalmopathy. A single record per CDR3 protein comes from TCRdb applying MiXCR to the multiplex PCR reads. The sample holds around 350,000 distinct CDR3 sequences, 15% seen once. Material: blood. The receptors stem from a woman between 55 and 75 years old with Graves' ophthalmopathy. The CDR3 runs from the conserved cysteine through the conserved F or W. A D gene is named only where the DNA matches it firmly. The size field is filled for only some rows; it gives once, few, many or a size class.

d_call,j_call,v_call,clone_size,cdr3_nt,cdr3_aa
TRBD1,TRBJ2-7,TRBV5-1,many,TGCGCCAGCAGCGTTACTGGGGACAGGGTCTCGAACGAGCAGTACTTC,CASSVTGDRVSNEQYF
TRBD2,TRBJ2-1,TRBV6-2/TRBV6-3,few,TGTGCCAGCAGTGCCTTCGGGGAGCGGGAGGGCCTCGGTGAGCAGTTCTTC,CASSAFGEREGLGEQFF
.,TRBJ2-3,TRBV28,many,TGTGCCAGCGCGCAATCCACTAGCACAGATACGCAGTATTTT,CASAQSTSTDTQYF
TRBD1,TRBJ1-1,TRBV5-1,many,TGCGCCAGCAGCTTGTGGCAGGGGGCTGAAGCTTTCTTT,CASSLWQGAEAFF
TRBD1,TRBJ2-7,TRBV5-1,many,TGCGCCAGCAGCCGCGGGACAGGCGATTCCTACGAGCAGTACTTC,CASSRGTGDSYEQYF
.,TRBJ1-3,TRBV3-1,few,TGTGCCAGCAGCCAAGCGGCAGCTTCTGGAAACACCATATATTTT,CASSQAAASGNTIYF
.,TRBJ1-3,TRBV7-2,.,TGTGCCAGCAGCCAAAGGACAGATGGAAACACCATATATTTT,CASSQRTDGNTIYF
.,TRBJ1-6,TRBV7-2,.,TGTGCCAGCAGCTTTGGGGCGAATTCACCCCTCCACTTT,CASSFGANSPLHF
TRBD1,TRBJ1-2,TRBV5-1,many,TGCGCCAGCAGCTTGACAGGGGGGAGCCAGAACTATGGCTACACCTTC,CASSLTGGSQNYGYTF
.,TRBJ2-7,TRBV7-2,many,TGTGCCAGCAGCTTAGTATGGCGGGGAGCCTACGAGCAGTACTTC,CASSLVWRGAYEQYF
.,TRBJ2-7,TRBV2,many,TGTGCCAGCAGTGAAGGCGGGACGGCGTCCTACGAGCAGTACTTC,CASSEGGTASYEQYF
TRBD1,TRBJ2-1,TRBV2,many,TGTGCCAGCAGTGTGGGGCAGGGGGCGTACAATGAGCAGTTCTTC,CASSVGQGAYNEQFF
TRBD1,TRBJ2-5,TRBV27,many,TGTGCCAGCAGACTTAATGAGGGGACAGGGGAAGAGACCCAGTACTTC,CASRLNEGTGEETQYF
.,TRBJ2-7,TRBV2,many,TGTGCCAGCATGGAAGGGGGGTCCCCCTACGAGCAGTACTTC,CASMEGGSPYEQYF
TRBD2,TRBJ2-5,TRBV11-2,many,TGTGCCAGCAGCTTAGATGGCGCGGGAGTGATCGGGACCCAGTACTTC,CASSLDGAGVIGTQYF
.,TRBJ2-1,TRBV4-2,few,TGTGCCAGCAGCCAAGATGACGGCCTCCGGGGGCAGTTCTTC,CASSQDDGLRGQFF
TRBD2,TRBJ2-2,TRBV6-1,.,TGTGCCAGCATTTCGGGACTAGCGGGGTACACCGGGGAGCTGTTTTTT,CASISGLAGYTGELFF
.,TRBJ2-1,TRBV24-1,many,TGTGCCACCAGCCCAAACCCACCAGACGGTTACAATGAGCAGTTCTTC,CATSPNPPDGYNEQFF
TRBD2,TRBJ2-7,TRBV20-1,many,TGCAGTGCTAGGGGACTAGCGGGAGGGGGGGAGCAGTACTTC,CSARGLAGGGEQYF
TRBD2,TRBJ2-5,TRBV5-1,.,TGCGCCAGCAGCTTATCGACTAGCGGGAGCTTCCAAGAGACCCAGTACTTC,CASSLSTSGSFQETQYF
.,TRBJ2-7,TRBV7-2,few,TGTGCCAGCAGCTCCCGGTGGGGAGGAAACGAGCAGTACTTC,CASSSRWGGNEQYF
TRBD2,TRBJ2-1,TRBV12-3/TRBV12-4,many,TGTGCCAGCAGTTCTCCCGGACTAGCGGGACACAATGAGCAGTTCTTC,CASSSPGLAGHNEQFF
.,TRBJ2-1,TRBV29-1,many,TGCAGCGGCTCCGCTAGCGACTACAATGAGCAGTTCTTC,CSGSASDYNEQFF
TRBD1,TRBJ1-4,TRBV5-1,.,TGCGCCAGCAGCCTGGACAGGGTTGAGGAAAAACTGTTTTTT,CASSLDRVEEKLFF
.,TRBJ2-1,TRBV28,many,TGTGCCAGCAGTTCCCTGGGACTCAATGAGCAGTTCTTC,CASSSLGLNEQFF
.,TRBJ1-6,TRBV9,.,TGTGCCAGCAGCGTACAGGGTCTTAATTCACCCCTCCACTTT,CASSVQGLNSPLHF
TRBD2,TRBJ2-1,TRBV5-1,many,TGCGCCAGCACCTCCCTAGGTGCGGGAGGAACCTACAATGAGCAGTTCTTC,CASTSLGAGGTYNEQFF
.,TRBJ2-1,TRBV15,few,TGTGCCACCAGAAAGGAGCGCGTTGGGACAACCTACAATGAGCAGTTCTTC,CATRKERVGTTYNEQFF
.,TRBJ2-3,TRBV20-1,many,TGCAGTGCTGAGACAGGAGGATCCACAGATACGCAGTATTTT,CSAETGGSTDTQYF
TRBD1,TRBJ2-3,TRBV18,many,TGTGCCAGCAGCCCCGACAGGGCGGATACGCAGTATTTT,CASSPDRADTQYF
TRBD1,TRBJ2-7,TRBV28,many,TGTGCCAGCAGTTGGGACAGGGCGTACGAGCAGTACTTC,CASSWDRAYEQYF
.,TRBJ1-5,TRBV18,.,TGTGCCAGCTCACCACGCGTCGGACATGGGCATCAGCCCCAGCATTTT,CASSPRVGHGHQPQHF